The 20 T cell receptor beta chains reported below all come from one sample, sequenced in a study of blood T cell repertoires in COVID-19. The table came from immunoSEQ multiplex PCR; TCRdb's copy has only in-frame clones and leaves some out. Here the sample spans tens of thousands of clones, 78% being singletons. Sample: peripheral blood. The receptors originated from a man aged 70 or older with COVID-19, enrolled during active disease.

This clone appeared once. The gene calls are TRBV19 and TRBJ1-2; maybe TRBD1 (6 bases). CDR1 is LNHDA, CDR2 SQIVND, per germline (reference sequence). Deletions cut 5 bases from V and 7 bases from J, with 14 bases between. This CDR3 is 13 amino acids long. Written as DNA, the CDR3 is TGTGCCAGTAGTTCCCGGGGGGCTCTTGGCTACACCTTC. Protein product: CASSSRGALGYTF.

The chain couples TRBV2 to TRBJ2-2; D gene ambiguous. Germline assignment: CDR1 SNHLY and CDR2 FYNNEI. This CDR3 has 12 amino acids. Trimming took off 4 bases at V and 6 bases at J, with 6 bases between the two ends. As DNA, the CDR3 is TGTGCCAGCAGTGTTCCTCCCGGGGAGCTGTTTTTT. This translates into CASSVPPGELFF.

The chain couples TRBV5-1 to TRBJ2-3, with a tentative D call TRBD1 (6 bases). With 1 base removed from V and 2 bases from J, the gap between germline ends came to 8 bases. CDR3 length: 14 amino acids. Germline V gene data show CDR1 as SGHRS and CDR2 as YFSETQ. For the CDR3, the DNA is TGCGCCAGCAGCTTGTCAGGGGCCACAGATACGCAGTATTTT. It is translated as CASSLSGATDTQYF.

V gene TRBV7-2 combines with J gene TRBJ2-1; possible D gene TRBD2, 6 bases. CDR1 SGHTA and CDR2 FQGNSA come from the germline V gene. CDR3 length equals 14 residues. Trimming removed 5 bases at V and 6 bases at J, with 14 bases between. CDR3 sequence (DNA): TGTGCCAGCAGCCGCCGCGGAGCGGGCAATGAGCAGTTCTTC. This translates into CASSRRGAGNEQFF.

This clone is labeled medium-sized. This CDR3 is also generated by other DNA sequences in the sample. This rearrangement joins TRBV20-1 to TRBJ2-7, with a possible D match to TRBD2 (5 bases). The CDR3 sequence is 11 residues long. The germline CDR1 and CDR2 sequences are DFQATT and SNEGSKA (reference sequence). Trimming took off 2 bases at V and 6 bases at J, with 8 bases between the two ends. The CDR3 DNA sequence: TGCAGTGCTAGATCGGGATCCGAGCAGTACTTC. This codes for CSARSGSEQYF.

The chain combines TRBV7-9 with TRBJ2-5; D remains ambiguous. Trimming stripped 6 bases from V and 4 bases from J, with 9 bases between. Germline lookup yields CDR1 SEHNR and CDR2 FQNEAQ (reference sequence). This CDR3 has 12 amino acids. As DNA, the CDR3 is TGTGCCAGCAGTCCCGAGAGAGAGACCCAGTACTTC. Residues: CASSPERETQYF.

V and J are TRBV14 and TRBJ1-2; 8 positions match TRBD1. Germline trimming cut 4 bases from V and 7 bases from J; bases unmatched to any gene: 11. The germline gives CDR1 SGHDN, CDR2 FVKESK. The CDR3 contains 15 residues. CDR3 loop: CASSRQDRVFGGYTF. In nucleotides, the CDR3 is TGTGCCAGCAGCCGACAGGACAGGGTTTTTGGTGGCTACACCTTC.

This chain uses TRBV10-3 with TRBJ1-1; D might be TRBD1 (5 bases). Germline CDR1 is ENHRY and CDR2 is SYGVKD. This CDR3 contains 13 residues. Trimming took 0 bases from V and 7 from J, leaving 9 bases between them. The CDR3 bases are TGTGCCATCAGTGAGTCAACGGGGGGTGAAGCTTTCTTT. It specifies CAISESTGGEAFF.

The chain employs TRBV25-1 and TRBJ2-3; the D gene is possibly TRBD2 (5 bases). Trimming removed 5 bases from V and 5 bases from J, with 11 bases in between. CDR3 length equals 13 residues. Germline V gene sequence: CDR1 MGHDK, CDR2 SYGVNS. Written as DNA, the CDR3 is TGTGCCAGCAGTCGCGTCGGGGTAGATACGCAGTATTTT. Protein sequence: CASSRVGVDTQYF.

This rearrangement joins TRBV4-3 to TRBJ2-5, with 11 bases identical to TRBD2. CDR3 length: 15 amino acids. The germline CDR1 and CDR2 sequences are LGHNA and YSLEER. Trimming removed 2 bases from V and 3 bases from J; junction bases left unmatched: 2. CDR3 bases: TGCGCCAGCAGCCAAACACTAGCGGGGGAAGAGACCCAGTACTTC. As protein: CASSQTLAGEETQYF.

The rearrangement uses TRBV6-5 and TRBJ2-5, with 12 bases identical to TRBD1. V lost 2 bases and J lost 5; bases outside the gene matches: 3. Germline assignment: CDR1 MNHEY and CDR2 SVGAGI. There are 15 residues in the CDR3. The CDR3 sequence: CASSYGTGGVETQYF. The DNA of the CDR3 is TGTGCCAGCAGTTACGGGACAGGGGGCGTGGAGACCCAGTACTTC.

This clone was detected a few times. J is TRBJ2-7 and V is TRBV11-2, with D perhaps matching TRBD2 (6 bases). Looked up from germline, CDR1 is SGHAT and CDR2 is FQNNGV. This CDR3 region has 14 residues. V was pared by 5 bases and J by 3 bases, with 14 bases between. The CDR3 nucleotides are TGTGCCAGCAGCGCGGGGAGCGGGCGCTACGAGCAGTACTTC. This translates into CASSAGSGRYEQYF. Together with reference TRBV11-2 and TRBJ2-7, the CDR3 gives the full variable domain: EAGVAQSPRYKIIEKRQSVAFWCNPISGHATLYWYQQILGQGPKLLIQFQNNGVVDDSQLPKDRFSAERLKGVDSTLKIQPAKLEDSAVYLCASSAGSGRYEQYFGPGTRLTVT.

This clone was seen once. In DNA form, the CDR3 reads TGCGCCAGCAGCCAAATCTACAGGGGAACCGGGGAGCTGTTTTTT. The encoded protein is CASSQIYRGTGELFF. V usage is TRBV4-3 and J usage is TRBJ2-2; 7 nucleotides agree with TRBD1. CDR3 size: 15 residues. With 2 bases clipped from V and 5 bases from J, the junction kept 5 bases outside the gene matches. Germline V gene data show CDR1 as LGHNA and CDR2 as YSLEER.

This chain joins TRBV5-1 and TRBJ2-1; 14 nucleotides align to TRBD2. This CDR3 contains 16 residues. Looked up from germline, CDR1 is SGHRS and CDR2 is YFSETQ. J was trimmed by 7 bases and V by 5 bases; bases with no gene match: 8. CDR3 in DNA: TGCGCCAGCAGACACCTGACTAGCGGGAGGGCGAATGAGCAGTTCTTC. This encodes CASRHLTSGRANEQFF.

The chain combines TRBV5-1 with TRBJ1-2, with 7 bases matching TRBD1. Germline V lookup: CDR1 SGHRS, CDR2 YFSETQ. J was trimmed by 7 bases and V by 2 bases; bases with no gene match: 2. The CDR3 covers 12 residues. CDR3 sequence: CASSFTGVGYTF. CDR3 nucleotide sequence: TGCGCCAGCAGCTTTACAGGGGTTGGCTACACCTTC.

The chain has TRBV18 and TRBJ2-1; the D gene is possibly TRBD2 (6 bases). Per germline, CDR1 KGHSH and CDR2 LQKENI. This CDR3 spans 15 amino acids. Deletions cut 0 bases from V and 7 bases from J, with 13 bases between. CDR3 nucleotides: TGTGCCAGCTCACCACCGGGGGGATGGGGTAATGAGCAGTTCTTC. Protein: CASSPPGGWGNEQFF.

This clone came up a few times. The CDR3 loop reads CASSRAPSGGAGTDTQYF. CDR3 nucleotide sequence: TGTGCCAGCTCAAGGGCGCCTAGCGGGGGGGCCGGCACAGATACGCAGTATTTT. This sequence joins TRBV18 and TRBJ2-3; 12 positions agree with TRBD2. J gave up 1 base and V 5 bases, and 10 bases lay outside the gene matches. Germline CDR1 and CDR2: KGHSH and LQKENI. This CDR3 contains 18 residues.

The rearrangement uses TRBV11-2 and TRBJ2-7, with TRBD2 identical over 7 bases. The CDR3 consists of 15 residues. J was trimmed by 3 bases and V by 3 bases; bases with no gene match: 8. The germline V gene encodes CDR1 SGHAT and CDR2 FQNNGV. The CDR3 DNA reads TGTGCCAGCAGCTTGTCGTGGGGGGGAAGCTACGAGCAGTACTTC. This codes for CASSLSWGGSYEQYF. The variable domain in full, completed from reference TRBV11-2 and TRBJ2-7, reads EAGVAQSPRYKIIEKRQSVAFWCNPISGHATLYWYQQILGQGPKLLIQFQNNGVVDDSQLPKDRFSAERLKGVDSTLKIQPAKLEDSAVYLCASSLSWGGSYEQYFGPGTRLTVT.

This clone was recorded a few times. For the CDR3, the DNA is TGCGCCAGCAGCAAAGAACCGGGACACAACTATGGCTACACCTTC. Translating it yields CASSKEPGHNYGYTF. The V call is TRBV5-1, the J call TRBJ1-2; D is possibly TRBD1 (6 bases). The germline CDR1 and CDR2 sequences are SGHRS and YFSETQ. This CDR3 contains 15 residues. Trimming took off 4 bases at V and 2 bases at J, with 15 bases between the two ends.

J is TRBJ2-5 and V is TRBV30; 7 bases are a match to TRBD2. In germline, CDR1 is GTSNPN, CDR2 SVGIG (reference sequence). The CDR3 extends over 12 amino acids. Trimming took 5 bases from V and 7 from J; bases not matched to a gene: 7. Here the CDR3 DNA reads TGTGCCTGGGCAGCGGGGCCGGGGACCCAGTACTTC. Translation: CAWAAGPGTQYF.